This TCR beta chain appears in the sequencing data of a study of T cell responses to AZD1222 COVID-19 vaccine. CDR1 is MNHEY and CDR2 is SMNVEV in the germline V gene (reference sequence). This CDR3 is built from 12 residues. V shed 10 bases and J shed 1 base, with 9 bases lying between them. The table came from immunoSEQ multiplex PCR; TCRdb's copy has only in-frame clones and leaves some out. The sample consists of 150,000 to 200,000 clones, 70% to 90% of them appearing once. Study results and caveats: Spike-wide coverage was observed for vaccine-associated CD4 TCRs, with dominant responses at 160-218 and 743-854.

Only one count was recorded for this clone. Its specificity is not known. The genes are TRBV27 and TRBJ2-3; D uncertain. The sequencing here drew on peripheral blood, taken 28 days after the second dose of the MenACWY control vaccine. This TCR was sampled from an adult who received the MenACWY meningococcal vaccine as a control. The CDR3 reads CATSTGTDTQYF. CDR3 nucleotide sequence: TGTGCCACTTCCACAGGCACAGATACGCAGTATTTT.